The present TCR beta chain was sequenced within a study of neurological immune-mediated disorders. Study observations and caveats: On phylogenetic grouping, the repertoires of 18 of 34 multiple sclerosis patients fell within one related-CDR3 cluster, constituting a possible signature.

The cDNA came from 5'RACE, which used 10-nucleotide random UMIs. Every sequencing run generated in excess of 160 million TCR-beta sequences. These sequences covered 15-18 subjects. TCRdb ran MiXCR on the 5' RACE reads and lists one entry per CDR3 protein. The data hold roughly 32,000 distinct CDR3 sequences, with 3% to 4% observed a single time. This clonotype was recorded many times. As yet, its antigen is unknown. Germline CDR1 is MGHDK and CDR2 is SYGVNS. The germline V and J ends were trimmed by 0 bases and 9 bases, with 14 bases remaining between them. This CDR3 contains 14 residues. The genes are TRBV25-1 and TRBJ1-2; D is uncertain. What was sequenced was PBMCs. The sequence derives from a man aged 30 to 45 with multiple sclerosis. The CDR3 loop is CASSEYSLRGSYTF. The CDR3 DNA sequence: TGTGCCAGCAGTGAATATAGCCTACGGGGAAGCTACACCTTC.